This TCR beta chain was sequenced during a study of PD-1 blockade in classical Hodgkin lymphoma. On this clone: What it recognizes is unknown.

Sequencing was performed with immunoSEQ multiplex PCR; in TCRdb, only in-frame clones are kept and a portion is missing. The data hold approximately 24,000 clones, with 70% to 85% observed a single time. The V gene end was trimmed by 2 bases and the J gene end by 6 bases; junction bases not matched to a gene: 5. Germline V lookup: CDR1 SEHNR, CDR2 FQNEAQ (reference sequence). The CDR3 totals 14 residues. Time point indicated: cycle 4 day 1 (C4D1), after 6 weeks of nivolumab. Exposure to brentuximab vedotin varied, and each patient had relapsed following autologous stem cell transplantation. Whole-study results and caveats: Complete responders entered with baseline diversity on par with newly diagnosed patients, the results showed.

The sequencing here drew on peripheral blood mononuclear cells (PBMCs), taken before the fourth cycle of nivolumab. The TCR was taken from a human donor with classical Hodgkin lymphoma. The genes are TRBV7-9 and TRBJ1-1; 8 bases are a match to TRBD1. The DNA of the CDR3 is TGTGCCAGCAGCTTAACGACAGGGGATCCTGAAGCTTTCTTT. Residues: CASSLTTGDPEAFF.